This is a list of T cell receptor beta chains from one sample in a study of blood T cell repertoires in COVID-19. The method was immunoSEQ multiplex PCR; TCRdb's version includes in-frame clones alone and lacks a portion of them. The table includes about 190,000 clones, 88% detected once. The sequenced sample was peripheral blood. The receptors derive from a man in his forties with active or convalescent COVID-19. CDR3s include the opening cysteine and the closing phenylalanine or tryptophan. A D gene is named only where the DNA matches it firmly. Only some rows state a clone size, as once, few, many or a class for expanded clones.

j_call: TRBJ1-2; cdr3_length: 13; v_call: TRBV7-9; d_call: .; clone_size: .; cdr3_aa: CASSSDGGYGYTF; cdr3_nt: TGTGCCAGCAGCTCGGACGGGGGGTATGGCTACACCTTC
j_call: TRBJ2-7; cdr3_length: 14; v_call: TRBV3-1/TRBV3-2; d_call: TRBD2; clone_size: few; cdr3_aa: CASRASGSSYEQYF; cdr3_nt: TGTGCCAGCAGAGCTAGCGGATCTTCCTACGAGCAGTACTTC
j_call: TRBJ2-3; cdr3_length: 16; v_call: TRBV19; d_call: TRBD1; clone_size: .; cdr3_aa: CASSPEDRVGTDTQYF; cdr3_nt: TGTGCCAGTAGTCCTGAAGACAGGGTAGGCACAGATACGCAGTATTTT
j_call: TRBJ2-5; cdr3_length: 15; v_call: TRBV10-3; d_call: .; clone_size: .; cdr3_aa: CAIRRGAQGGETQYF; cdr3_nt: TGTGCCATCAGGAGAGGAGCCCAGGGGGGAGAGACCCAGTACTTC
j_call: TRBJ2-2; cdr3_length: 16; v_call: TRBV4-2; d_call: .; clone_size: few; cdr3_aa: CASSHPAGGDTGELFF; cdr3_nt: TGTGCCAGCAGCCATCCAGCCGGGGGAGACACCGGGGAGCTGTTTTTT
j_call: TRBJ1-3; cdr3_length: 15; v_call: TRBV7-9; d_call: .; clone_size: .; cdr3_aa: CASSLGGLSGNTIYF; cdr3_nt: TGTGCCAGCAGCCTAGGGGGACTCTCTGGAAACACCATATATTTT
j_call: TRBJ1-2; cdr3_length: 18; v_call: TRBV19; d_call: TRBD1; clone_size: .; cdr3_aa: CASIPGGDQISAIYGYTF; cdr3_nt: TGTGCCAGTATCCCAGGGGGCGATCAGATTTCAGCTATCTATGGCTACACCTTC
j_call: TRBJ2-2; cdr3_length: 15; v_call: TRBV4-3; d_call: TRBD1; clone_size: .; cdr3_aa: CASSQGTGNTGELFF; cdr3_nt: TGCGCCAGCAGCCAAGGGACAGGGAACACCGGGGAGCTGTTTTTT
j_call: TRBJ1-1; cdr3_length: 14; v_call: TRBV6-5; d_call: TRBD1; clone_size: .; cdr3_aa: CASSYSAGGTEAFF; cdr3_nt: TGTGCCAGCAGTTACTCGGCAGGGGGCACTGAAGCTTTCTTT
j_call: TRBJ2-1; cdr3_length: 15; v_call: TRBV18; d_call: TRBD2; clone_size: .; cdr3_aa: CASSGGTSRGNEQFF; cdr3_nt: TGTGCCAGCTCGGGAGGGACTAGCAGGGGCAATGAGCAGTTCTTC
j_call: TRBJ1-2; cdr3_length: 13; v_call: TRBV2; d_call: .; clone_size: .; cdr3_aa: CASSEAAGAGYTF; cdr3_nt: TGTGCCAGCAGTGAAGCGGCAGGGGCCGGCTACACCTTC
j_call: TRBJ2-5; cdr3_length: 14; v_call: TRBV18; d_call: .; clone_size: once; cdr3_aa: CASSPVGAQETQYF; cdr3_nt: TGTGCCAGCTCACCCGTAGGGGCGCAAGAGACCCAGTACTTC
j_call: TRBJ2-1; cdr3_length: 16; v_call: TRBV24-1; d_call: TRBD2; clone_size: .; cdr3_aa: CATSDRSGGFYNEQFF; cdr3_nt: TGTGCCACCAGTGACCGAAGCGGGGGCTTTTACAATGAGCAGTTCTTC
j_call: TRBJ1-1; cdr3_length: 13; v_call: TRBV28; d_call: .; clone_size: .; cdr3_aa: CASRELMNTEAFF; cdr3_nt: TGTGCCAGCAGGGAGCTGATGAACACTGAAGCTTTCTTT
j_call: TRBJ2-5; cdr3_length: 14; v_call: TRBV30; d_call: .; clone_size: .; cdr3_aa: CAWSGFISEETQYF; cdr3_nt: TGTGCCTGGAGTGGGTTCATTTCGGAAGAGACCCAGTACTTC
j_call: TRBJ2-7; cdr3_length: 14; v_call: TRBV20-1; d_call: TRBD2; clone_size: .; cdr3_aa: CSASLLAGRYEQYF; cdr3_nt: TGCAGTGCTAGTCTTCTAGCGGGACGGTACGAGCAGTACTTC
j_call: TRBJ2-3; cdr3_length: 17; v_call: TRBV7-8; d_call: .; clone_size: .; cdr3_aa: CASSSPTSFFDTDTQYF; cdr3_nt: TGTGCCAGCAGCTCCCCAACTAGCTTTTTCGACACAGATACGCAGTATTTT
j_call: TRBJ2-5; cdr3_length: 14; v_call: TRBV5-6; d_call: TRBD1; clone_size: .; cdr3_aa: CASSFTGGQETQYF; cdr3_nt: TGTGCCAGCAGCTTCACAGGGGGTCAAGAGACCCAGTACTTC
j_call: TRBJ2-5; cdr3_length: 14; v_call: TRBV5-4; d_call: .; clone_size: .; cdr3_aa: CASSWGGRGETQYF; cdr3_nt: TGTGCCAGCAGCTGGGGGGGGCGCGGGGAGACCCAGTACTTC
j_call: TRBJ1-4; cdr3_length: 15; v_call: TRBV6-6; d_call: TRBD1; clone_size: few; cdr3_aa: CASRVSGTEAEKLFF; cdr3_nt: TGTGCCAGCAGAGTGTCCGGGACAGAGGCCGAAAAACTGTTTTTT
j_call: TRBJ1-2; cdr3_length: 15; v_call: TRBV6-5; d_call: TRBD1; clone_size: .; cdr3_aa: CASSLGQGAWYGYTF; cdr3_nt: TGTGCCAGCAGCCTTGGACAGGGGGCATGGTATGGCTACACCTTC
j_call: TRBJ2-7; cdr3_length: 14; v_call: TRBV12-5; d_call: TRBD2; clone_size: once; cdr3_aa: CASGHGLAGNEQYF; cdr3_nt: TGTGCTAGTGGTCACGGACTAGCGGGGAACGAGCAGTACTTC
j_call: TRBJ2-7; cdr3_length: 14; v_call: TRBV5-1; d_call: TRBD2; clone_size: .; cdr3_aa: CASSFAGTSKEQYF; cdr3_nt: TGCGCCAGCAGCTTCGCCGGGACTAGCAAAGAGCAGTACTTC
j_call: TRBJ2-1; cdr3_length: 15; v_call: TRBV6-5; d_call: .; clone_size: .; cdr3_aa: CASSPRHRSRNEQFF; cdr3_nt: TGTGCCAGCAGTCCCCGGCACAGGTCTAGGAATGAGCAGTTCTTC
j_call: TRBJ1-5; cdr3_length: 15; v_call: TRBV6-5; d_call: .; clone_size: .; cdr3_aa: CASSPGHAANQPQHF; cdr3_nt: TGTGCCAGCAGTCCGGGACACGCTGCAAACCAGCCCCAGCATTTT
j_call: TRBJ2-7; cdr3_length: 14; v_call: TRBV9; d_call: TRBD2; clone_size: .; cdr3_aa: CASSVGLANSEQYF; cdr3_nt: TGTGCCAGCAGCGTAGGACTAGCGAATTCCGAGCAGTACTTC
j_call: TRBJ2-7; cdr3_length: 17; v_call: TRBV5-1; d_call: TRBD1; clone_size: .; cdr3_aa: CASSFLIPGTGDSEQYF; cdr3_nt: TGCGCCAGCAGCTTCCTAATACCCGGGACAGGGGACTCCGAGCAGTACTTC
j_call: TRBJ1-5; cdr3_length: 15; v_call: TRBV10-3; d_call: TRBD1; clone_size: few; cdr3_aa: CAISAGQGNNQPQHF; cdr3_nt: TGTGCCATCAGTGCGGGACAGGGTAACAATCAGCCCCAGCATTTT
j_call: TRBJ1-1; cdr3_length: 13; v_call: TRBV19; d_call: .; clone_size: .; cdr3_aa: CASSLAPNTEAFF; cdr3_nt: TGTGCCAGTAGTCTGGCCCCGAACACTGAAGCTTTCTTT
j_call: TRBJ1-1; cdr3_length: 13; v_call: TRBV7-2; d_call: TRBD1; clone_size: .; cdr3_aa: CASSSRTGNEAFF; cdr3_nt: TGTGCCAGCAGCTCGAGGACAGGTAATGAAGCTTTCTTT
j_call: TRBJ1-3; cdr3_length: 15; v_call: TRBV10-3; d_call: TRBD1; clone_size: .; cdr3_aa: CAISEGQPTGNTIYF; cdr3_nt: TGTGCCATCAGCGAGGGACAGCCTACTGGAAACACCATATATTTT
j_call: TRBJ1-3; cdr3_length: 12; v_call: TRBV12-3/TRBV12-4; d_call: .; clone_size: few; cdr3_aa: CASSKTGNTIYF; cdr3_nt: TGTGCCAGCTCTAAAACTGGAAACACCATATATTTT
j_call: TRBJ2-1; cdr3_length: 19; v_call: TRBV5-1; d_call: TRBD2; clone_size: .; cdr3_aa: CASSLVSSPLAGGTNEQFF; cdr3_nt: TGCGCCAGCAGCTTGGTCAGTTCTCCTCTAGCGGGAGGAACTAATGAGCAGTTCTTC
j_call: TRBJ2-2; cdr3_length: 16; v_call: TRBV28; d_call: .; clone_size: .; cdr3_aa: CASSLLSRVNTGELFF; cdr3_nt: TGTGCCAGCAGTTTATTGTCCAGGGTGAACACCGGGGAGCTGTTTTTT
j_call: TRBJ1-6; cdr3_length: 14; v_call: TRBV6-6; d_call: .; clone_size: .; cdr3_aa: CASSPVLRNSPLHF; cdr3_nt: TGTGCCAGCAGCCCGGTGTTGAGGAATTCACCCCTCCACTTT
j_call: TRBJ2-4; cdr3_length: 12; v_call: TRBV6-2/TRBV6-3; d_call: .; clone_size: .; cdr3_aa: CASSDSKNIQYF; cdr3_nt: TGTGCCAGCAGTGACAGTAAAAACATTCAGTACTTC
j_call: TRBJ2-1; cdr3_length: 13; v_call: TRBV19; d_call: .; clone_size: .; cdr3_aa: CASSQELQGEQFF; cdr3_nt: TGTGCCAGTAGTCAAGAACTTCAGGGAGAGCAGTTCTTC
j_call: TRBJ2-7; cdr3_length: 14; v_call: TRBV5-1; d_call: .; clone_size: .; cdr3_aa: CASSLSYRDYEQYF; cdr3_nt: TGCGCCAGCAGCTTGTCATACAGGGACTACGAGCAGTACTTC
j_call: TRBJ2-1; cdr3_length: 18; v_call: TRBV6-2/TRBV6-3; d_call: .; clone_size: .; cdr3_aa: CASSYSRMTAEGGNEQFF; cdr3_nt: TGTGCCAGCAGTTACTCGCGAATGACAGCGGAGGGGGGGAATGAGCAGTTCTTC
j_call: TRBJ1-6; cdr3_length: 16; v_call: TRBV5-5; d_call: .; clone_size: .; cdr3_aa: CASSTLGGGVGSPLHF; cdr3_nt: TGTGCCAGCAGCACCCTGGGTGGGGGCGTAGGATCACCCCTCCACTTT
j_call: TRBJ2-1; cdr3_length: 12; v_call: TRBV28; d_call: .; clone_size: .; cdr3_aa: CASRWAGNEQFF; cdr3_nt: TGTGCCAGTCGGTGGGCCGGCAATGAGCAGTTCTTC
j_call: TRBJ2-7; cdr3_length: 13; v_call: TRBV19; d_call: .; clone_size: .; cdr3_aa: CASSIVRGYEQYF; cdr3_nt: TGTGCCAGTAGTATAGTCAGGGGTTACGAGCAGTACTTC
j_call: TRBJ1-1; cdr3_length: 15; v_call: TRBV7-2; d_call: TRBD1; clone_size: .; cdr3_aa: CASSLVTGGNTEAFF; cdr3_nt: TGTGCCAGCAGCTTAGTTACAGGGGGGAACACTGAAGCTTTCTTT
j_call: TRBJ2-4; cdr3_length: 16; v_call: TRBV6-1; d_call: .; clone_size: .; cdr3_aa: CASSDLIAPRGNIQYF; cdr3_nt: TGTGCCAGCAGTGACCTTATTGCCCCGCGGGGAAACATTCAGTACTTC
j_call: TRBJ1-1; cdr3_length: 15; v_call: TRBV6-5; d_call: .; clone_size: .; cdr3_aa: CASSYSWTGSTEAFF; cdr3_nt: TGTGCCAGCAGTTACTCGTGGACGGGAAGCACTGAAGCTTTCTTT
j_call: TRBJ2-5; cdr3_length: 17; v_call: TRBV24-1; d_call: .; clone_size: .; cdr3_aa: CATSDLRTTPRRQTQYF; cdr3_nt: TGTGCCACCAGTGATTTGCGGACTACGCCCCGTCGACAGACCCAGTACTTC
j_call: TRBJ1-1; cdr3_length: 13; v_call: TRBV7-9; d_call: .; clone_size: .; cdr3_aa: CASSLTGNTEAFF; cdr3_nt: TGTGCCAGCAGCTTGACGGGGAACACTGAAGCTTTCTTT
j_call: TRBJ1-5; cdr3_length: 15; v_call: TRBV19; d_call: TRBD1; clone_size: few; cdr3_aa: CASSDSGQANQPQHF; cdr3_nt: TGTGCCAGTAGCGATTCCGGACAGGCCAATCAGCCCCAGCATTTT